Sequencing of this T cell receptor (beta chain) was carried out in a study of shared clonotypes between healthy human individuals. As for this clone: This sample includes further DNA sequences coding for the same CDR3.

Germline loops: CDR1 MDHEN, CDR2 SYDVKM. Trimming cost V 3 bases and J 3 bases, with 6 bases left between them. The CDR3 is 12 amino acids. TCRdb's copy holds only in-frame clones and misses some; the assay was immunoSEQ multiplex PCR. This sample yields over a million clones, of which around 95% are seen a single time; roughly 1.2% belongs to the top ten. The chain combines TRBV28 with TRBJ2-7; D remains ambiguous. The sample was naive CD4+ T cells sorted from blood. Subset specified: CD45RA+ positively selected. This TCR derives from a man aged 25-40 years in good health. CDR3 DNA: TGTGCCAGCAGTTTTGCCTACTACGAGCAGTACTTC. It yields the protein CASSFAYYEQYF.